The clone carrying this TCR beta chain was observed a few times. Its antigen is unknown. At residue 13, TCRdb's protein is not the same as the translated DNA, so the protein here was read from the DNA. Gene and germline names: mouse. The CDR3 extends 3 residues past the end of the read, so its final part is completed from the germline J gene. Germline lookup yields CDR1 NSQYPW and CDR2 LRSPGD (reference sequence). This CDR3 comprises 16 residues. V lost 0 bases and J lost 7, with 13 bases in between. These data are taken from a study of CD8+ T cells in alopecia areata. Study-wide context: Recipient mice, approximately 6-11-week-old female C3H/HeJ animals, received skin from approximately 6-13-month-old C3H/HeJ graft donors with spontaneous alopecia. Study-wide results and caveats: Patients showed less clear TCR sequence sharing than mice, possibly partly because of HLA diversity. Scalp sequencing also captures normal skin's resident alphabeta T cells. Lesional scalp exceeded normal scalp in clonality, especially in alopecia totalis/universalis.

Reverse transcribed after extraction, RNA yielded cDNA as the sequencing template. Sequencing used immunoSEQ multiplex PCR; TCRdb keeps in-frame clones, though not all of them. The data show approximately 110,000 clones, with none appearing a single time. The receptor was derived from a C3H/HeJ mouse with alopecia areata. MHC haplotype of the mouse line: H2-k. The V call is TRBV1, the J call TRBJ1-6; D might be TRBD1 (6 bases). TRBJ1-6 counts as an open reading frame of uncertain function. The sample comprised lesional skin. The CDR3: CTCSAETGNINSPLYF. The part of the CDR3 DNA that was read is TGCACCTGCAGTGCAGAAACAGGGAACATCAATTCGCCC.